These 10 T cell receptor beta chains came from one sample sequenced in a study of tumor-infiltrating lymphocytes in primary liver carcinoma. The authors took blood RNA from unsorted whole blood and also extracted germline DNA. Priming with a constant-region primer yielded TCR beta cDNA from about 480 ng total RNA. A slightly modified ARM-PCR protocol with three nested multiplex PCR rounds produced these TCR beta libraries. A C-beta reverse primer was combined with TRBV1-TRBV30 forward primers in the first two PCR rounds, and each round had around 11 cycles. TCRdb passed the multiplex PCR reads through MiXCR, listing each CDR3 protein once. Among 320,000 or so distinct CDR3 sequences listed, around three fifths were seen once. Sequenced sample: peripheral blood. The source is a man aged 40-49 years with primary liver carcinoma and hepatitis B virus infection.

This clonotype showed up just once. The chain is built from TRBV28 and TRBJ2-1, with TRBD2 as a possible D gene (7 bases). This CDR3 region has 17 residues. CDR1 MDHEN and CDR2 SYDVKM come from the germline V gene. V gave up 1 base and J gave up 5 bases, with 18 bases separating them. CDR3 protein: CASSLSSWGGGHNEQFF. In DNA form, the CDR3 reads TGTGCCAGCAGTTTATCGAGTTGGGGGGGGGGCCACAATGAGCAGTTCTTC.

The sample holds many counts of this clonotype. The rearrangement uses TRBV12-3 or TRBV12-4 and TRBJ2-1, with 12 bases fitting TRBD2. V shed 4 bases and J 8 bases; nucleotides not matched to a gene: 6. The CDR3 runs 15 residues. The CDR3, as DNA: TGTGCCAGCAGTTCGACTAGCGGGAGCTCGTATGAGCAGTTCTTC. The encoded protein is CASSSTSGSSYEQFF.

Notes on this clonotype: At one boundary the junction diverges from the germline segment, which might be a read error. The chain is built from TRBV5-8 and TRBJ1-5; D unresolved. The germline CDR1 and CDR2 sequences are SGHTS and YDEGEE. There are 15 residues in the CDR3. CDR3 in DNA: TGTGTCAGCAGCTTTGGGCAGGTGAGCAATCAGCCCCAGCATTTT. It is translated as CVSSFGQVSNQPQHF.

The chain links TRBV11-2 to TRBJ2-2; no reliable D call. The length of the CDR3 is 12 residues. The germline V gene has CDR1 SGHAT and CDR2 FQNNGV. The V and J ends lost 9 bases and 7 bases respectively, with 12 bases between them. In DNA, the CDR3 is TGTGCCAGAAGCCCACGGTTCGGGGAGCTGTTTTTT. Its translation is CARSPRFGELFF.

As to this clonotype: Since a much larger clone is just one base distant, this may be a read error. This sequence joins TRBV5-4 and TRBJ2-1; TRBD1 or TRBD2 may be the D gene (5 bases each). The CDR3 consists of 16 residues. The germline CDR1 and CDR2 sequences are SGHNT and YYREEE (reference sequence). The CDR3 reads CASSLEGSSSHNEQFF. The CDR3 coding sequence is TGTGCCAGCAGCTTGGAGGGGAGTAGCTCCCACAATGAGCAGTTCTTC.

With respect to this clonotype: The junction does not match germline at one end; this may be a read error. This chain uses TRBV28 with TRBJ2-7; a weak D match, TRBD2 (6 bases). This CDR3 has 16 residues. Germline V gene lookup returns CDR1 MDHEN and CDR2 SYDVKM. The CDR3 bases are TGTGTCAGCAGTTTTACCCTTAGCGGACTCAGCTACGAGCAGTACTTC. This sequence encodes CVSSFTLSGLSYEQYF.

The chain combines TRBV29-1 with TRBJ2-5; tentatively, D is TRBD2 (7 bases). This CDR3 has 15 amino acids. Germline-derived CDR1 and CDR2 are SQVTM and ANQGSEA. The V and J ends lost 0 bases and 7 bases respectively, with 18 bases between them. CDR3 in amino acids: CSVEDGEGDGRTQYF. CDR3 coding DNA: TGCAGCGTTGAAGATGGGGAGGGGGATGGGAGGACCCAGTACTTC.

In regard to this clonotype: A much larger clone differs by one base, so this may be a read error. The genes are TRBV4-2 and TRBJ2-5, with 8 positions matching TRBD1. The DNA end is more similar to TRBJ2-1, so the J call may be wrong. Germline CDR1 LGHNA, CDR2 YNFKEQ. This CDR3 has 14 amino acids. In DNA, the CDR3 is TGTGCCAGCAGCCAACAGGGGGCCGGGGAGACCCAGTTCTTC. Its protein is CASSQQGAGETQFF.

The rearrangement joins TRBV29-1 to TRBJ1-1; D remains unclear. Germline CDR1 is SQVTM and CDR2 is ANQGSEA. With 4 bases removed from V and 12 bases from J, the gap between germline ends came to 21 bases. The CDR3 loop spans 13 amino acids. Here the CDR3 reads CSVGKTQNTGTFF. The CDR3 DNA is TGCAGCGTTGGGAAGACCCAGAACACTGGAACTTTCTTT.

DNA of the CDR3: TGCGCCAGCAGCTCGGTTCAGGCGGGGGAGACCCAGTACTTC. Its protein is CASSSVQAGETQYF. This chain joins TRBV5-1 and TRBJ2-5; a possible D gene is TRBD2 (6 bases). The CDR3 consists of 14 residues. V lost 3 bases, J lost 5 bases, and 14 bases lay in between. The germline V gene has CDR1 SGHRS and CDR2 YFSETQ. Full variable domain (outside the CDR3, taken from reference TRBV5-1 and TRBJ2-5): KAGVTQTPRYLIKTRGQQVTLSCSPISGHRSVSWYQQTPGQGLQFLFEYFSETQRNKGNFPGRFSGRQFSNSRSEMNVSTLELGDSALYLCASSSVQAGETQYFGPGTRLLVL.